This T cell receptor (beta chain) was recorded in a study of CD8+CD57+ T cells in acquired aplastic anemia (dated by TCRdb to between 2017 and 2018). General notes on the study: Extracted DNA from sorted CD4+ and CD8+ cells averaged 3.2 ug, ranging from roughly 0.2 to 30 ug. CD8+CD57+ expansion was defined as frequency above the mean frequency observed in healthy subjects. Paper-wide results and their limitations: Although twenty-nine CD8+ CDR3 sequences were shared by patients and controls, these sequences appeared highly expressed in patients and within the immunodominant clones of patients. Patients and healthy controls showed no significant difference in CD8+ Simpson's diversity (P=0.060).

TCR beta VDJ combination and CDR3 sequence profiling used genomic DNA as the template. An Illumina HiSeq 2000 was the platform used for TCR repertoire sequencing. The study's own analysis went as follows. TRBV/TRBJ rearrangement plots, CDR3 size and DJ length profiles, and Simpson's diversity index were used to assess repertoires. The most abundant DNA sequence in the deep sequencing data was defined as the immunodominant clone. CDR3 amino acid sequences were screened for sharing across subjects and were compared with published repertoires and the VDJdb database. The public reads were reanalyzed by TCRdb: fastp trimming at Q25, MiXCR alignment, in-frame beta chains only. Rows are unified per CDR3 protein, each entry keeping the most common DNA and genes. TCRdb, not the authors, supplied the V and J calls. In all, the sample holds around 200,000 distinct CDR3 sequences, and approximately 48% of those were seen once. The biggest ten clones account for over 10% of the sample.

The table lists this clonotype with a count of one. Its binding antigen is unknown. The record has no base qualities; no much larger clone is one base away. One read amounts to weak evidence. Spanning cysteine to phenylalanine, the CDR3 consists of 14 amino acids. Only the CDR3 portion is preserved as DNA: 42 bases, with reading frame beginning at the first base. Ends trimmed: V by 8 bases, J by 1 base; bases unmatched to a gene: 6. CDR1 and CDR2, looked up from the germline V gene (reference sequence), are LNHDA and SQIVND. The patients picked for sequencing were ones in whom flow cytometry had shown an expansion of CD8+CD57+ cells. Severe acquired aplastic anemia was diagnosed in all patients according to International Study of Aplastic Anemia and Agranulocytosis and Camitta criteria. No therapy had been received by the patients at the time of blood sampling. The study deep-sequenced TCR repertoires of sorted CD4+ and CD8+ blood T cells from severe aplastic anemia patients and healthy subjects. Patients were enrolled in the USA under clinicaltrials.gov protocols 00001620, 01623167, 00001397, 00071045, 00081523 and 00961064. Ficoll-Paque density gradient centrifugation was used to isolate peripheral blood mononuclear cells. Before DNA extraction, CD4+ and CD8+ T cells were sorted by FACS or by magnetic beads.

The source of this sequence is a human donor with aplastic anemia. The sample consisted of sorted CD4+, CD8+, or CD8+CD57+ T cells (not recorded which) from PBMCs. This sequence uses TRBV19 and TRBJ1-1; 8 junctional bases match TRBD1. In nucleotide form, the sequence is TGTGCCAGTCGGACAGGGTGGTCGAACACTGAAGCTTTCTTT. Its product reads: CASRTGWSNTEAFF.